Sequencing of this TCR beta chain was carried out in a study of blood T cell repertoires in COVID-19. Study-wide context: From T cells, B-cell-depleted T cells, or PBMCs came the material, which was cDNA or gDNA.

CDR1 is GTSNPN, CDR2 SVGIG, per germline (reference sequence). Trimming removed 2 bases from V and 1 base from J, with 9 bases in between. This CDR3 has 15 amino acids. As processed by the authors: Amplified reference gene primers provided the basis for estimating nucleated cell counts. Sequenced by immunoSEQ multiplex PCR; TCRdb stores in-frame clones only, minus some. The DNA was the basis for D and trimming; V, J and clone size are from that table. This table has a few hundred thousand clones, about 90% appearing once. The chain recombines TRBV30 with TRBJ2-6; TRBD2 might be the D (6 bases). The sequenced material came from PBMCs or T cells enriched from blood (not recorded which). This sequence was found in a woman between 40 and 50 years old who had been exposed to COVID-19. The CDR3 protein is CAWSKGGSGANVLTF. In nucleotides, the CDR3 is TGTGCCTGGAGTAAGGGAGGATCTGGGGCCAACGTCCTGACTTTC.